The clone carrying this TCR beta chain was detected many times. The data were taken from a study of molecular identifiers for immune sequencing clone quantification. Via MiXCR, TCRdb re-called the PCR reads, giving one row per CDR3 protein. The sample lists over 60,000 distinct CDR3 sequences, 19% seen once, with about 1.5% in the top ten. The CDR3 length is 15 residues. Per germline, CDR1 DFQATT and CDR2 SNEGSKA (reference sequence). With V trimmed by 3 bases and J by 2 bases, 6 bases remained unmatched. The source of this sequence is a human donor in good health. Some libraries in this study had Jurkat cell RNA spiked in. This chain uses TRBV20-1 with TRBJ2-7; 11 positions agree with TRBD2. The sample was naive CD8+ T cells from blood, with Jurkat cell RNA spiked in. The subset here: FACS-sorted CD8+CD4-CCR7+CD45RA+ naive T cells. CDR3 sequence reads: CSARILAGATYEQYF. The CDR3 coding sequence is TGCAGTGCTAGGATACTAGCGGGGGCCACCTACGAGCAGTACTTC.